This T cell receptor (beta chain) is from a study of blood T cell repertoires in COVID-19. Repertoires were generated with immunoSEQ multiplex PCR, while TCRdb's copy carries only in-frame clones and drops some. The table has about 220,000 clones, around 83% seen once. Germline V lookup: CDR1 SNHLY, CDR2 FYNNEI. J lost 8 bases, V lost 2 bases, and 20 bases had no gene match. This CDR3 is 19 amino acids long. V is TRBV2 and J is TRBJ2-1; TRBD2 agrees at 8 bases. The sample consisted of peripheral blood. The receptor comes from a woman between 45 and 65 years old with acute or convalescent COVID-19. CDR3 in amino acids: CASSELPPVSQRENYEQFF. The CDR3 coding sequence is TGTGCCAGCAGTGAACTTCCCCCGGTATCCCAGCGGGAGAATTATGAGCAGTTCTTC.